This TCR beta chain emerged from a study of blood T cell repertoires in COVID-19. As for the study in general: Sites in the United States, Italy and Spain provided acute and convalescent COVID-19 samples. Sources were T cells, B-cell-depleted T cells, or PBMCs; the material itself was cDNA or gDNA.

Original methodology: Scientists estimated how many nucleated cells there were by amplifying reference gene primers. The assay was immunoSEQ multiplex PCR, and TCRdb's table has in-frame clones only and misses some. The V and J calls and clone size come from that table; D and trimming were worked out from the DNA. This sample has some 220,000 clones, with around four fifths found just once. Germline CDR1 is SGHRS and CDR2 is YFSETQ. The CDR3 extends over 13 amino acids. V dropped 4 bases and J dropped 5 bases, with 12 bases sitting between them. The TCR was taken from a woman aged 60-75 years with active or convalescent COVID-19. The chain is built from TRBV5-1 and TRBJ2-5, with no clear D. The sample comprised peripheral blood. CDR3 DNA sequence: TGCGCCAGCAGCCCGACTCGGGTGGAGACCCAGTACTTC. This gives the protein CASSPTRVETQYF.